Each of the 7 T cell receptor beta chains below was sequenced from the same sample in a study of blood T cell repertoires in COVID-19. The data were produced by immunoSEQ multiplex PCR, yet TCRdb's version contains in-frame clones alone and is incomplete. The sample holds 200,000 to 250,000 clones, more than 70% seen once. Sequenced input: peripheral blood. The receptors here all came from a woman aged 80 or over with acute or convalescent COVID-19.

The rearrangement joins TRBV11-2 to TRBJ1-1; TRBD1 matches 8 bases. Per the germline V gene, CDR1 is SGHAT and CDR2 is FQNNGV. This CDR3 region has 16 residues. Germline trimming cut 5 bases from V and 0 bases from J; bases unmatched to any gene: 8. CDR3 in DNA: TGTGCCAGCAGCCCCGGGCAGGGGGCCTTGAACACTGAAGCTTTCTTT. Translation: CASSPGQGALNTEAFF.

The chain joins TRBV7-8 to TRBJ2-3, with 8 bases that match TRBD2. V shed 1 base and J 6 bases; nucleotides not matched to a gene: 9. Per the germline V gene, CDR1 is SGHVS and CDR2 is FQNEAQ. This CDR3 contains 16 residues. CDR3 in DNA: TGTGCCAGCAGCTTAGTGGGAGCGGGGGCCTGGGATACGCAGTATTTT. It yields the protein CASSLVGAGAWDTQYF.

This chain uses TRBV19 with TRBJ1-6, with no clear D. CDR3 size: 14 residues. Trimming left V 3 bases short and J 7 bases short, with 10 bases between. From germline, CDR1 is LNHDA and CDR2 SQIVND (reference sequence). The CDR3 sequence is CASSIAGTNSPLHF. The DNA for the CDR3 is TGTGCCAGTAGTATCGCGGGCACCAATTCACCCCTCCACTTT.

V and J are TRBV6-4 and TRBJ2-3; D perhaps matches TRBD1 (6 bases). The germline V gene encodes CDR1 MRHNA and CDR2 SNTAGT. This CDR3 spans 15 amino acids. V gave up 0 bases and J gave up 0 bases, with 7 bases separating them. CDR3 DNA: TGTGCCAGCAGTGACTCAGGGACAAGCACAGATACGCAGTATTTT. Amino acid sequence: CASSDSGTSTDTQYF.

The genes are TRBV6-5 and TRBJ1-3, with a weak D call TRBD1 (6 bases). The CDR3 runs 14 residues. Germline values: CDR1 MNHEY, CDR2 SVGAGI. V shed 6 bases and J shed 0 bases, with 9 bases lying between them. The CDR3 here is CASRTGLSGNTIYF. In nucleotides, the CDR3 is TGTGCCAGCAGGACAGGCCTCTCTGGAAACACCATATATTTT.

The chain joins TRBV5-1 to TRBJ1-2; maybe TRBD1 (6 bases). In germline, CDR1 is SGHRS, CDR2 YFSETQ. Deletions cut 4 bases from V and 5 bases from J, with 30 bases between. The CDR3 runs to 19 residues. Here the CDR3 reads CASSPPRAVPGVSVYGYTF. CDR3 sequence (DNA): TGCGCCAGCAGCCCCCCCAGAGCTGTACCAGGGGTATCCGTATATGGCTACACCTTC.

CDR3 protein: CASSPGGGPRGYNEQFF. The CDR3 bases are TGCGCCAGCAGCCCAGGCGGGGGGCCAAGGGGCTACAATGAGCAGTTCTTC. The V call is TRBV5-1, the J call TRBJ2-1, with 8 bases fitting TRBD2. V lost 4 bases, J lost 3 bases, and 12 bases stayed unmatched. There are 17 residues in the CDR3. Germline V gene lookup returns CDR1 SGHRS and CDR2 YFSETQ.